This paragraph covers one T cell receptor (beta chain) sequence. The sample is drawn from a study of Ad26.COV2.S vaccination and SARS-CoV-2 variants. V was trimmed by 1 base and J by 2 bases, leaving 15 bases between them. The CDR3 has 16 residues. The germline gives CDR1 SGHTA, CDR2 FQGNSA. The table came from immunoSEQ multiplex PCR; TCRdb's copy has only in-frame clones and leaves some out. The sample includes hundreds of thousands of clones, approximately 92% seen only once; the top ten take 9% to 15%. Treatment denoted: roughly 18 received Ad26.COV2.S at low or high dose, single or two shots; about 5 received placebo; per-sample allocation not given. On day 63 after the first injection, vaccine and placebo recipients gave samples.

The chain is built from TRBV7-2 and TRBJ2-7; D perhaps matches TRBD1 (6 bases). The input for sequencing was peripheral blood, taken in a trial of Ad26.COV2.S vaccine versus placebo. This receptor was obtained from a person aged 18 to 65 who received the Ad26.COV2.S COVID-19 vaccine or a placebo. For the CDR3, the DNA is TGTGCCAGCAGCTTAGTAGGGCAGGGGATTACCTACGAGCAGTACTTC. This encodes CASSLVGQGITYEQYF.